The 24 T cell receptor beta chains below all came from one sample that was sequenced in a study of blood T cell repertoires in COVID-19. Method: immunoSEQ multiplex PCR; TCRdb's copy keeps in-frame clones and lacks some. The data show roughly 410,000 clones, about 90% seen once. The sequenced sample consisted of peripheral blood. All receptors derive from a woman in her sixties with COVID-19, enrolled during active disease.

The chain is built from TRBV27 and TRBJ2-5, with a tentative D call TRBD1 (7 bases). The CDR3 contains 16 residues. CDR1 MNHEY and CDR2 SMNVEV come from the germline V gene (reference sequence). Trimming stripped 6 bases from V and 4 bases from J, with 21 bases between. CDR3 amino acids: CASSPVGLTGAETQYF. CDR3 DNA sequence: TGTGCCAGCAGCCCTGTGGGACTCACAGGGGCAGAGACCCAGTACTTC.

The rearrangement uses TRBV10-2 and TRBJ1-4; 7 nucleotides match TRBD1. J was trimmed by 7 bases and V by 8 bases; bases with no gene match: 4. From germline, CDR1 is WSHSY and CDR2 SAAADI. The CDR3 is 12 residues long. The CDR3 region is CASRQGGEKLFF. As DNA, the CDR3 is TGCGCCAGCCGACAGGGTGGTGAAAAACTGTTTTTT.

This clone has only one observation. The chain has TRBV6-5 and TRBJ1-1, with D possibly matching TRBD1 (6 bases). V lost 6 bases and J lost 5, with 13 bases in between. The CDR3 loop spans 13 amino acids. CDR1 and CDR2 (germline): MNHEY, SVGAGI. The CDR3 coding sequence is TGTGCCAGCAGCCCGGGACAAAGGACTGAAGCTTTCTTT. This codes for CASSPGQRTEAFF.

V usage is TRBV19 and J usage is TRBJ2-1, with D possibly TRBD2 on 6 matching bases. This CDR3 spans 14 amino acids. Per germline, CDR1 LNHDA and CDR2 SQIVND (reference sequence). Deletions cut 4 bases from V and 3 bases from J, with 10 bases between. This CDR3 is CASSTLAVYNEQFF. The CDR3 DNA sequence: TGTGCCAGTAGTACGTTAGCGGTCTACAATGAGCAGTTCTTC.

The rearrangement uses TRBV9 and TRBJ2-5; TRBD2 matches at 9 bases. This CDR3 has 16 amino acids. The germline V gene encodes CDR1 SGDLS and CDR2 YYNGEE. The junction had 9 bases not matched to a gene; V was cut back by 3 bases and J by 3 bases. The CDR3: CASSAQGLAMKETQYF. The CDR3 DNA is TGTGCCAGCAGCGCCCAGGGACTAGCCATGAAAGAGACCCAGTACTTC.

The chain's CDR3 is CASSAGTSTSTDTQYF. The CDR3 DNA is TGTGCCAGCAGTGCCGGGACAAGCACTAGCACAGATACGCAGTATTTT. The chain employs TRBV27 and TRBJ2-3, with D perhaps TRBD1 (6 bases). Trimming stripped 5 bases from V and 0 bases from J, with 15 bases between. This CDR3 spans 16 amino acids. Germline values: CDR1 MNHEY, CDR2 SMNVEV (reference sequence).

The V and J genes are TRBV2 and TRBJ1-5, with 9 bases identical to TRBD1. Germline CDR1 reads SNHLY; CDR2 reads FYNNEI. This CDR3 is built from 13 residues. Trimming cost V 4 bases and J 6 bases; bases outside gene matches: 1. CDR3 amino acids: CASSATGGQPQHF. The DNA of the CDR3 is TGTGCCAGCAGTGCGACAGGGGGTCAGCCCCAGCATTTT.

CDR3 region: CASSPSGSRYEQYF. The CDR3 bases are TGCGCCAGCAGCCCAAGCGGCTCGAGGTACGAGCAGTACTTC. The chain links TRBV5-1 to TRBJ2-7; D might be TRBD2 (5 bases). The germline gives CDR1 SGHRS, CDR2 YFSETQ. The V gene lost 4 bases and the J gene lost 4 bases, with 15 bases spanning the gap. CDR3 length: 14 amino acids.

The CDR3 DNA sequence: TGTGCCAGTAGCCCATCGGGACAGGGGTTAGGGGCCAACGTCCTGACTTTC. This sequence encodes CASSPSGQGLGANVLTF. The chain uses TRBV19 and TRBJ2-6, with 10 bases matching TRBD1. V lost 6 bases, J lost 4 bases, and 9 bases stayed unmatched. The CDR3 contains 17 residues. CDR1 is LNHDA, CDR2 SQIVND, per germline (reference sequence).

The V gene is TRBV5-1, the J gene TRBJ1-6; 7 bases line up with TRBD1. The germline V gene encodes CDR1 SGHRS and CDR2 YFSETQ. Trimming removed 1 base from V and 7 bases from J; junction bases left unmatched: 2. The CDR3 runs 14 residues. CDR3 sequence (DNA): TGCGCCAGCAGCTTGACAGGGGTGAATTCACCCCTCCACTTT. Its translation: CASSLTGVNSPLHF.

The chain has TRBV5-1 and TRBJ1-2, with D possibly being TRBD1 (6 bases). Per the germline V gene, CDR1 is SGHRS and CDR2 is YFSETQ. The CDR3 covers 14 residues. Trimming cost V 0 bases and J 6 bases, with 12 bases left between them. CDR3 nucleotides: TGCGCCAGCAGCTTGGGGGGGCTAGGCGATGGCTACACCTTC. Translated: CASSLGGLGDGYTF.

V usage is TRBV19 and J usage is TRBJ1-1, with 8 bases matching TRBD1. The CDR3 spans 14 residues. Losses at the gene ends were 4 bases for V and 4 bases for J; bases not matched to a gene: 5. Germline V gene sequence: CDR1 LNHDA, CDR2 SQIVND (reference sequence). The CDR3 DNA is TGTGCCAGTAGTAGGACAGGGAGTCTCACTGAAGCTTTCTTT. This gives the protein CASSRTGSLTEAFF.

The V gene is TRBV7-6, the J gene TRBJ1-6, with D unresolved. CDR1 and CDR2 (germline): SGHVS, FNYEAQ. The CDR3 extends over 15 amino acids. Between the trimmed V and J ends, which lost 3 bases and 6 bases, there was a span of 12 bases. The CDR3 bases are TGTGCCAGCAGCTTGGTACGAGGGTTTAATTCACCCCTCCACTTT. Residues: CASSLVRGFNSPLHF.

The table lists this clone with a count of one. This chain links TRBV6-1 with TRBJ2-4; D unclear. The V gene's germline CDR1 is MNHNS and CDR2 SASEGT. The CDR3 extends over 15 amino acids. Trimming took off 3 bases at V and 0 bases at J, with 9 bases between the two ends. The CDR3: CASSDHGLAKNIQYF. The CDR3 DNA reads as TGTGCCAGCAGTGATCACGGTTTAGCCAAAAACATTCAGTACTTC.

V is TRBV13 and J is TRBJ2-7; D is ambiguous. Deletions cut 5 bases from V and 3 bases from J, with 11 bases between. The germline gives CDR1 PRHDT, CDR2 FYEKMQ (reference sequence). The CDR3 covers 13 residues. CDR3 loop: CASSVGQGYEQYF. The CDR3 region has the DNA TGTGCCAGCAGCGTGGGCCAAGGCTACGAGCAGTACTTC.

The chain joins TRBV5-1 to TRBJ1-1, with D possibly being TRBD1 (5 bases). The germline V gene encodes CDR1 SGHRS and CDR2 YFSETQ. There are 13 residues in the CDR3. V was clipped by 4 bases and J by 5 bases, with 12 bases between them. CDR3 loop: CASSPGGYTEAFF. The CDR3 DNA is TGCGCCAGCAGCCCGGGGGGGTATACTGAAGCTTTCTTT.

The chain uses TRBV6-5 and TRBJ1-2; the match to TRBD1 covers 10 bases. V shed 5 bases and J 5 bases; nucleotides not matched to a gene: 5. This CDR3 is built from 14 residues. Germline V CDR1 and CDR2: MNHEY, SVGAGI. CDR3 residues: CASSRDRGFYGYTF. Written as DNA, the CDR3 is TGTGCCAGCAGTCGGGACAGGGGATTTTATGGCTACACCTTC.

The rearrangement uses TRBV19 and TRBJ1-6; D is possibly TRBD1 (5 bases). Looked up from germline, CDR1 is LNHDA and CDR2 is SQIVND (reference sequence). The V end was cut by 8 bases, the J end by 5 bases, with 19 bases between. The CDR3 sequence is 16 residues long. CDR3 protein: CASGLGGGSNNSPLHF. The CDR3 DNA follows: TGTGCCAGTGGCCTCGGGGGGGGATCGAATAATTCACCCCTCCACTTT.

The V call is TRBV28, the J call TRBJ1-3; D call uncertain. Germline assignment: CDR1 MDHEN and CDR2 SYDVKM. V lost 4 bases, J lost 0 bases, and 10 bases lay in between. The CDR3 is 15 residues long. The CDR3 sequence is CASSSPRFSGNTIYF. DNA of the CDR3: TGTGCCAGCAGTTCCCCCCGTTTCTCTGGAAACACCATATATTTT.

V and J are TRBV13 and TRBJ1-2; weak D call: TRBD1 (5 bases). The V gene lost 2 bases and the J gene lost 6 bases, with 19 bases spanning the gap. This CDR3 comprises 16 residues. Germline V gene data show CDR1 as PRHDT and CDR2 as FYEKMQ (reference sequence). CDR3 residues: CASSLIPTGRAHGYTF. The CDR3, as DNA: TGTGCCAGCAGCTTAATTCCCACTGGCAGGGCCCATGGCTACACCTTC.

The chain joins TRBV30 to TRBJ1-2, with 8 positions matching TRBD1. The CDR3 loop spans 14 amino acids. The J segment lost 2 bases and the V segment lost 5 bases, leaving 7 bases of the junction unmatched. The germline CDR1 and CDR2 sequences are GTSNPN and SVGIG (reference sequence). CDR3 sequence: CAWLPDRVNYGYTF. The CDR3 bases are TGTGCCTGGCTACCGGACAGGGTCAACTATGGCTACACCTTC.

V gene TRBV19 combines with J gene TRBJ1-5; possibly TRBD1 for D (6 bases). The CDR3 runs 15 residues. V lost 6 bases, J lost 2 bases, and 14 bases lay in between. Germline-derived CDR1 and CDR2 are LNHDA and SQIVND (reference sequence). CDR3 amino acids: CASRIQGDGNQPQHF. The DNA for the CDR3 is TGTGCCAGTAGGATACAGGGTGATGGCAATCAGCCCCAGCATTTT.

The CDR3 DNA reads as TGTGCCACCAGCAGAGAGCGAAACACGGGTTCTGGAAACACCATATATTTT. It codes for CATSRERNTGSGNTIYF. This chain links TRBV15 with TRBJ1-3, with D uncertain. The CDR3 has 17 residues. CDR1 is LNHNV, CDR2 YYDKDF, per germline (reference sequence). Trimming removed 0 bases from V and 1 base from J, with 13 bases in between.

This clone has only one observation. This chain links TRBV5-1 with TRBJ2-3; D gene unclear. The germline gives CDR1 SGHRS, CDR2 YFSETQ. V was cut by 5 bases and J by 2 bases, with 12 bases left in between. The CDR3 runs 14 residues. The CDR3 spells CASRGSPTTDTQYF. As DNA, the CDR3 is TGCGCCAGCAGGGGTAGCCCCACCACAGATACGCAGTATTTT.